This TCR beta chain emerged from a study of shared clonotypes between healthy human individuals. Study-level information: Three plates were used per donor for CD4 naive, three for CD4 memory, two for CD8 naive and one for CD8 memory. Study findings and constraints: Depth of sequencing was expected to influence donor clonotype sharing.

The naive CD8 population came from CD45RO-negative cells selected for CCR7, without terminally differentiated effector memory CD45RA+ cells. Caucasian adults living in Nashville, Tennessee, provided all samples. As for this clone: Its antigen is not known.

Roughly 33,000 T cell genomes, or about 0.2 ug DNA, went into the sorted-subset replicate PCRs. The protocol was immunoSEQ multiplex PCR, while the TCRdb copy is restricted to in-frame clones and leaves out a portion. The sample consists of about 2.1 million clones, 93% of them appearing once. This CDR3 is 15 amino acids long. Per the germline V gene, CDR1 is WNHNN and CDR2 is SYGVQD (reference sequence). Germline trimming cut 2 bases from V and 5 bases from J; bases unmatched to any gene: 6. Sequenced input: naive CD8+ T cells from PBMCs. This TCR was sampled from a man between 18 and 29 years old in good health. Some clones in this sample may be carry-over from other donors' samples. The genes are TRBV10-1 and TRBJ2-5, with TRBD2 matching 9 bases. CDR3 DNA sequence: TGCGCCAGCAGTGAGAGGCGGGAGGGCCCGGAGACCCAGTACTTC. This sequence encodes CASSERREGPETQYF.